The text below deals with one TCR beta chain. Germline lookup yields CDR1 SGHRS and CDR2 YFSETQ. The CDR3 is 16 amino acids. The V segment lost 0 bases and the J segment 2 bases; nucleotides outside the gene matches: 3. This record comes from a study of blood T cell repertoires in COVID-19. Study-wide background: Sites in the United States, Italy and Spain provided acute and convalescent COVID-19 samples. In each case, the material was cDNA or gDNA derived from T cells, B-cell-depleted T cells, or PBMCs.

Repertoires were generated with immunoSEQ multiplex PCR, while TCRdb's copy carries only in-frame clones and drops some. The data show 180,000 or so clones, with around 82% seen just once and roughly 9.2% held by the top ten. The sample comprised peripheral blood. This TCR was recovered from a woman of 80 years or more with acute or convalescent COVID-19. J is TRBJ2-7 and V is TRBV5-1, with TRBD2 matching 12 bases. CDR3 region: CASSLGLAGAAYEQYF. The CDR3 DNA follows: TGCGCCAGCAGCTTGGGACTAGCGGGGGCAGCCTACGAGCAGTACTTC.